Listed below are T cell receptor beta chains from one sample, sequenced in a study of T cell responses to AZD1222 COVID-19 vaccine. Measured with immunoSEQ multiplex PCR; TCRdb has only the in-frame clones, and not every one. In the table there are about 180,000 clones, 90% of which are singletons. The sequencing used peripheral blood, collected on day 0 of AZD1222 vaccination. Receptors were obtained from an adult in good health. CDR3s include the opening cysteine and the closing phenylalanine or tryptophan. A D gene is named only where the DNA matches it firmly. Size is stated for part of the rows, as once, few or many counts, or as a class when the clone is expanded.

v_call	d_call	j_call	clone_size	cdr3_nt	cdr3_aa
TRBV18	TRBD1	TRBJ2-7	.	TGTGCCAGCTCACGAGGTCAGGGACAGGTGGGCGAGCAGTACTTC	CASSRGQGQVGEQYF
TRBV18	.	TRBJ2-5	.	TGTGCCAGCTCACCACTCCAAGAGACCCAGTACTTC	CASSPLQETQYF
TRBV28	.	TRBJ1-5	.	TGTGCCAGCAGTTTGCCCGGTCAGCCCCAGCATTTT	CASSLPGQPQHF
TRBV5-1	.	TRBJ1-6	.	TGCGCCAGCAGCTTGATGAGCCCAGGGGCCCTTAGCTCCTATAATTCACCCCTCCACTTT	CASSLMSPGALSSYNSPLHF
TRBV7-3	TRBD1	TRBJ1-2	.	TGTGCCAGCAGCCTCCCAGGACAGGGAGGCGTACGCGACTATGGCTACACCTTC	CASSLPGQGGVRDYGYTF
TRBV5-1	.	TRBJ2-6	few	TGCGCCAGCAGCTTCTATCGGGACACCCAGGCCAACGTCCTGACTTTC	CASSFYRDTQANVLTF
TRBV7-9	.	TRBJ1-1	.	TGTGCCAGCAGCTTAGTGGGGGCAAAGTACACTGAAGCTTTCTTT	CASSLVGAKYTEAFF
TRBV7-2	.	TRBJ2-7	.	TGTGCCAGCAGCTTAGCTCCAGGGAGAGGCCACGAGCAGTACTTC	CASSLAPGRGHEQYF
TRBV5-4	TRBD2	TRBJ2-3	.	TGTGCCAGCAGCGGCACCCCCAGCGGGGGGGCCCAACATACGCAGTATTTT	CASSGTPSGGAQHTQYF
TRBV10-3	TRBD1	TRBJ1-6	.	TGTGCCATTGGGGACAGACAAAATTCACCCCTCCACTTT	CAIGDRQNSPLHF
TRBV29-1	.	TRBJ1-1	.	TGCAGCGTTGAAGAGGAAACCCGGGGTATCGGCACTGAAGCTTTCTTT	CSVEEETRGIGTEAFF